This section outlines one T cell receptor beta chain sequence together with its context. Its antigen remains undetermined. No base qualities exist here, and no much larger clone lies one base off it. Libraries were prepared through multiplex PCR. Instrument on record: Illumina HiSeq 2500. Following protocols modified from ARM-PCR, the researchers constructed TCRbeta libraries through three rounds of nested PCR with primers (Table S4). Before sequencing, PCR products of 200-500 bp were excised from the gel and purified with the QIAquick gel extraction kit. The original pipeline was this. Trimmomatic was used to clean the reads, FLASH merged the cleaned reads into complete CDR3 sequences, and MiTCR assigned the sequences to V(D)J germline segments. Clonal diversity was calculated as the inverse Simpson's index using VDJtools. In-frame sequences without a premature stop codon were defined as productive reads. The raw public data were reprocessed by TCRdb itself: fastp quality trimming at Q25, MiXCR clonotype calling, in-frame beta chains only. Rows are unified per CDR3 protein, each entry keeping the most common DNA and genes. The V and J calls were not made by the authors but by TCRdb's processing. This sample gives about 75,000 distinct CDR3 sequences in total; 60% to 80% of them show up just once. Approximately 12% of the sample lies in the top ten.

From the cysteine up to the phenylalanine, the CDR3 has a length of 14 residues. Left in the record is the CDR3 DNA by itself, 42 bases read in frame from the first base. From V the trimming removes 5 bases and from J it removes 16 bases, while the gene matches leave 17 bases of the junction unaccounted for. The data stem from a study of tumor and adjacent non-tumor tissue in lung cancer (dated by TCRdb to 2016 to 2019). The study in broad terms: The cohort included about a dozen adenocarcinoma, a couple of squamous cell carcinoma and 1 small cell lung cancer patients. The approximately 15 patients were aged roughly 30 to 80 years, included 10 men and 5 women, and had TNM stage I to III disease. A total of fewer than 150 million productive TCRbeta reads were generated by sequencing, corresponding to an average of around 3.8 million reads per sample. The study compared bulk TCRbeta repertoires from lung tumor tissue and matched distant non-tumor lung tissue of around 14 lung cancer patients. About 30 paired specimens, one tumor and one normal lung sample per patient, were profiled by TCRbeta CDR3 sequencing.

Bulk unsorted tissue served as the source for RNA extraction, and RNA quality was assessed using a NanoDrop ND-1000 and an Agilent 2100. All donors had newly diagnosed lung cancer, had not received prior chemotherapy, and were admitted for thoracic surgery in China between August and November 2014. The study excluded patients who had received radiotherapy or chemotherapy before or who had another cancer at the same time. Pieces of surgical tissue measuring about 1-2 cm3 were kept in RNAlater solution and held at -80 degrees C until needed. The full study reports these points: The top 100 clones accounted for a significantly larger cumulative portion of the repertoire in normal lung than in tumor tissue. Only around 14 patients were in the cohort, and the authors stated that larger samples and more detailed clinical data are needed. Because peripheral blood was not sequenced, the blood TCRbeta repertoires of the lung cancer patients in the study went unexamined. Tumor tissue showed significantly greater TCR diversity (inverse Simpson) than normal lung tissue (approximately 430 vs 150, P = 0.0075, Mann-Whitney U test). Younger patients had significantly higher TCR diversity, and higher tumor TCR diversity was associated with shorter overall and disease-free survival. The methods do not name the sequencing platform or mention unique molecular identifiers.

Here the chain combines TRBV12-3 or TRBV12-4 and TRBJ1-5; 7 bases in the middle match TRBD1. Sequencing was carried out using lung tumor tissue. This clonotype was obtained from a woman between 50 and 59 years old with non-small cell lung cancer. The CDR3 protein sequence reads: CASSGTEGNQPRHF. Here is the DNA: TGTGCCAGCAGTGGGACAGAGGGCAATCAGCCCCGACATTTT.